The clone carrying this T cell receptor (beta chain) has just one count. This sample was taken from a study of blood T cell repertoires in COVID-19. Turning to the study itself: PBMCs, B-cell-depleted T cells, or T cells provided the cDNA or gDNA that made up the material.

The repertoire was sequenced with immunoSEQ multiplex PCR; TCRdb's copy has only in-frame clones and lacks some. The data contain about 130,000 clones, approximately 80% of them singletons. The clonotype originates from a man aged 50 or older who had recovered from COVID-19. Sequenced material: PBMCs or T cells enriched from blood (not recorded which).

The CDR3 loop is CASSQGGTRVPTDTQYF. The DNA of the CDR3 is TGTGCCAGCAGCCAAGGGGGGACTAGGGTTCCCACAGATACGCAGTATTTT. V gene TRBV3-1 (or the pseudogene TRBV3-2) combines with J gene TRBJ2-3; 8 nucleotides line up with TRBD2. Germline loops: CDR1 LGHDT, CDR2 YNNKEL (reference sequence). Germline trimming cut 1 base from V and 2 bases from J; bases unmatched to any gene: 8. This CDR3 is 17 amino acids long.